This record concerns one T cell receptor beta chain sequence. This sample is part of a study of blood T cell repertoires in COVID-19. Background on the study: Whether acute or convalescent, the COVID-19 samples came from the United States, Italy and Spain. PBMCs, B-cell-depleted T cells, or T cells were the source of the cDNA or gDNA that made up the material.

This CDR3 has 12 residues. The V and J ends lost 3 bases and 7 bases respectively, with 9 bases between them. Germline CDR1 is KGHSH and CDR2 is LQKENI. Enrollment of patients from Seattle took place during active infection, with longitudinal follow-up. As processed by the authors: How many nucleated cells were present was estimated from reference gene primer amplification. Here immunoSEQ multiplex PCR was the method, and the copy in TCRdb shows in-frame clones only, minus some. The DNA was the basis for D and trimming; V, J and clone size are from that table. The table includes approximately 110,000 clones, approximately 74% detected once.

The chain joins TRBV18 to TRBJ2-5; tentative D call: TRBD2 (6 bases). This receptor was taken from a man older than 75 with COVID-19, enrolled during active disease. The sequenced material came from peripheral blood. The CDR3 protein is CASSPGRGTQYF. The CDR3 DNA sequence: TGTGCCAGCTCACCCGGGCGGGGGACCCAGTACTTC.